Described below is a single TCR beta chain sequence and its context. The antigen remains unidentified. The germline CDR1 and CDR2 sequences are SNHLY and FYNNEI. The CDR3 has 14 amino acids. V dropped 4 bases and J dropped 6 bases, with 12 bases sitting between them. This entry is derived from a study of T-cell memory formation after mild COVID-19. Overall study findings and caveats: In second-wave clones peaking day 37, SARS-CoV-2 specificity remained unconfirmed.

TCRdb re-called the 5' RACE reads with MiXCR, one entry per CDR3 protein. The table lists roughly 600,000 distinct CDR3 sequences, around 17% of them singletons. Sequencing was performed on PBMCs or a T cell subset sorted from them (not recorded which). This chain uses TRBV2 with TRBJ2-2, with D possibly matching TRBD2 (6 bases). The receptor was derived from an adult woman who had mild COVID-19 (a few samples of this study predate the infection). Cell type and time point are not known. The CDR3 protein is CASSVRDFPGELFF. The CDR3 coding sequence is TGTGCCAGCAGTGTCAGGGACTTCCCCGGGGAGCTGTTTTTT.